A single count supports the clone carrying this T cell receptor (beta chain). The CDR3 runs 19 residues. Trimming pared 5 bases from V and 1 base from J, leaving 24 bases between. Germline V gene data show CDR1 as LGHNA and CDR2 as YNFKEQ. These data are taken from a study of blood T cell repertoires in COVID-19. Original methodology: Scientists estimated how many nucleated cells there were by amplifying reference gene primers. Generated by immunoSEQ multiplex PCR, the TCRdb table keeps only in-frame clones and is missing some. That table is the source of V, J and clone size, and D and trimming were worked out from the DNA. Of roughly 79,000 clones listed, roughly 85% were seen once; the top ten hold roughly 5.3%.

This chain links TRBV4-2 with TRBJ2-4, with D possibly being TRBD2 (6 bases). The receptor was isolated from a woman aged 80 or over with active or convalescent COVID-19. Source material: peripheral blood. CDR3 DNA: TGTGCCAGCAGCTACCCACACGGGGTGGGGGGTAACGCCAAAAACATTCAGTACTTC. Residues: CASSYPHGVGGNAKNIQYF.